One and the same sample provided the 31 T cell receptor beta chains below, sequenced in a study of tumor and adjacent non-tumor tissue in lung cancer. A modified ARM-PCR protocol with three rounds of nested PCR amplified TCRbeta. TCRdb redid the calling of the multiplex PCR reads with MiXCR, one entry per CDR3 protein. Among some 120,000 distinct CDR3 sequences listed, 55% to 75% were seen once. This sample's RNA came from whole unsorted tissue. Material for sequencing was lung tumor tissue. Receptors were obtained from a man aged 30 to 39 with non-small cell lung cancer.

The chain has TRBV7-3 and TRBJ2-3; D remains ambiguous. With 6 bases removed from V and 2 bases from J, the gap between germline ends came to 9 bases. Per germline, CDR1 SGHTA and CDR2 FQGTGA. The CDR3 length is 13 residues. DNA of the CDR3: TGTGCCAGCAGGTCGTATGTCACAGATACGCAGTATTTT. Amino acid sequence: CASRSYVTDTQYF.

Remarks on this clonotype: This clone may be a read error of a much larger clone one base away. The chain recombines TRBV7-9 with TRBJ1-4; TRBD1 matches at 7 bases. This CDR3 comprises 14 residues. Germline V gene lookup returns CDR1 SEHNR and CDR2 FQNEAQ (reference sequence). The junction had 3 bases not matched to a gene; V was cut back by 1 base and J by 7 bases. The CDR3: CASSLVGTVEKLFF. DNA of the CDR3: TGTGCCAGCAGCTTAGTCGGGACAGTTGAAAAACTGTTTTTT.

About this clonotype: A much larger clone is a single base away; this may be a read error. The V call is TRBV20-1, the J call TRBJ1-6, with D hard to call. Germline V gives CDR1 DFQATT, CDR2 SNEGSKA (reference sequence). The CDR3 is 13 residues long. The CDR3 protein is CGARPKWDSPLHF. In DNA, the CDR3 is TGCGGTGCCAGACCGAAGTGGGATTCACCCCTCCACTTT.

About this clonotype: A much larger clone differs from this one at a single base, so this may be a read error. J is TRBJ2-1 and V is TRBV4-3; 7 bases map to TRBD1. Germline CDR1 reads LGHNA; CDR2 reads YSLEER. CDR3 length equals 15 residues. CDR3 DNA sequence: TGCGCCAGCAGCCAAGACCAGACAGGGTTGAATGATCAGTTCTTC. It translates to CASSQDQTGLNDQFF.

The chain has TRBV6-5 and TRBJ2-1; D is undetermined. The germline V gene encodes CDR1 MNHEY and CDR2 SVGAGI. CDR3 size: 13 residues. V lost 5 bases and J lost 11, with 16 bases in between. In DNA form, the CDR3 reads TGTGCCAGCAGTCTCGAGCCATTGAATAAGCAGTTCTTC. Residues: CASSLEPLNKQFF.

Turning to this clonotype: This sequence may be a read error, since a much larger clone differs from it by one base. The chain couples TRBV6-5 to TRBJ1-3, with TRBD1 as a possible D gene (6 bases). Germline loops: CDR1 MNHEY, CDR2 SVGAGI. The CDR3 sequence is 14 residues long. V was pared by 6 bases and J by 8 bases, with 17 bases between. The CDR3 DNA follows: TGTGCCAGCAGAATAGGGGGTTTAACAGACACCATATATTTT. This encodes CASRIGGLTDTIYF.

Details on this clonotype: A junction end diverges from the germline sequence, so it may reflect a read error. The chain is built from TRBV12-3 or TRBV12-4 and TRBJ1-5; D is unresolved. The length of the CDR3 is 13 residues. CDR3 amino acids: CASSIRPSPPQYF. The DNA of the CDR3 is TGTGCCAGCAGTATTCGTCCCAGCCCGCCCCAGTATTTC.

This clonotype has a single count. The missing conserved phenylalanine or tryptophan at the end of this CDR3 makes a read error likely. The chain couples TRBV12-3 or TRBV12-4 to TRBJ2-7, with D possibly being TRBD2 (7 bases). This CDR3 is 15 amino acids long. CDR3 sequence (DNA): TGTGCCAACAGTTTTAACGGGGGGCCATCTGACGAGCAGTACTAC. The encoded protein is CANSFNGGPSDEQYY.

About this clonotype: A much larger clone is a single base away; this may be a read error. CDR3 loop: CASSLVGPRTDTQYF. The CDR3 coding sequence is TGTGCCAGCAGTTTAGTCGGGCCTCGCACAGATACGCAGTATTTT. The chain joins TRBV12-3 or TRBV12-4 to TRBJ2-3, with D uncertain. The CDR3 is 15 amino acids. With 1 base removed from V and 1 base from J, the gap between germline ends came to 9 bases.

J is TRBJ2-7 and V is TRBV4-1, with D possibly matching TRBD1 (6 bases). This CDR3 contains 16 residues. Germline V lookup: CDR1 MGHRA, CDR2 YSYEKL. Trimming left V 0 bases short and J 3 bases short, with 15 bases between. CDR3: CASSQDGMGQSYEQYF. CDR3 coding DNA: TGCGCCAGCAGCCAAGATGGGATGGGACAAAGCTACGAGCAGTACTTC.

The CDR3 DNA sequence: TGCAGTGCTAGAGGAGAGACAGGGTTCCAAGAGACCCAGTACTTC. Translated: CSARGETGFQETQYF. V is TRBV20-1 and J is TRBJ2-5, with TRBD1 matching 7 bases. The CDR3 covers 15 residues. V lost 1 base to trimming and J lost 1 base; unmatched junction nucleotides: 6. Germline CDR1 DFQATT, CDR2 SNEGSKA (reference sequence).

A word on this clonotype: This sequence may be a read error, since a much larger clone differs from it by one base. The genes are TRBV20-1 and TRBJ2-7; 9 bases fit TRBD2. In germline, CDR1 is DFQATT, CDR2 SNEGSKA (reference sequence). This CDR3 spans 16 amino acids. CDR3 coding DNA: TGCAGTGCCAGGCCCTGGGCTAGCGGGGACTCCAACGAGCAGTACTTC. Encoded protein: CSARPWASGDSNEQYF.

The rearrangement joins TRBV20-1 to TRBJ2-1; 9 bases line up with TRBD2. J lost 5 bases, V lost 4 bases, and 3 bases had no gene match. Germline CDR1 reads DFQATT; CDR2 reads SNEGSKA (reference sequence). The CDR3 is made up of 13 amino acids. The CDR3 reads CSAKTSGHNEQFF. CDR3 bases: TGCAGTGCTAAGACTAGCGGACACAATGAGCAGTTCTTC.

With respect to this clonotype: Compared with germline, one end of the junction differs, possibly owing to a read error. The rearrangement joins TRBV5-4 to TRBJ2-3; TRBD2 might be the D (5 bases). This CDR3 region has 14 residues. Germline V gives CDR1 SGHNT, CDR2 YYREEE (reference sequence). CDR3 amino acids: CGSSQGLSTDMQYF. The DNA of the CDR3 is TGTGGCAGCAGCCAAGGACTGAGCACAGATATGCAGTATTTT.

About this clonotype: The junction departs from the called germline gene at one end, perhaps through a read error. This sequence joins TRBV13 and TRBJ2-5, with 16 bases matching TRBD2. Germline V gene data show CDR1 as PRHDT and CDR2 as FYEKMQ (reference sequence). The CDR3 contains 17 residues. The CDR3 reads CASSPGLAGGFQEIQYF. CDR3 nucleotide sequence: TGTGCCAGCAGCCCGGGACTAGCGGGGGGGTTCCAAGAGATCCAGTACTTC.

This clonotype was seen only a few times. The chain joins TRBV20-1 to TRBJ2-1, with 13 bases that match TRBD2. Germline lookup yields CDR1 DFQATT and CDR2 SNEGSKA (reference sequence). CDR3 size: 17 residues. The V segment lost 6 bases and the J segment 3 bases; nucleotides outside the gene matches: 11. The CDR3 region has the DNA TGCAGTGCGCGACTAGCGGGGGGTCGTAACCACTACAATGAGCAGTTCTTC. This gives the protein CSARLAGGRNHYNEQFF.

Concerning this clonotype itself: Here the CDR3 omits its conserved ending phenylalanine or tryptophan, so a read error is the likely source. This chain joins TRBV29-1 and TRBJ2-1; no firm D call. Trimming took 4 bases from V and 8 from J, leaving 9 bases between them. The germline CDR1 and CDR2 sequences are SQVTM and ANQGSEA. The CDR3 spans 11 residues. The CDR3 DNA reads as TGCAGCGTTGTAAGAGACGATGAGCAGTTCCTC. Its translation: CSVVRDDEQFL.

Notes on this clonotype: The junction and the germline gene differ at one end; a read error may be behind it. The rearrangement uses TRBV13 and TRBJ2-7; D not certain. CDR3 size: 14 residues. Germline V gene data show CDR1 as PRHDT and CDR2 as FYEKMQ (reference sequence). In nucleotides, the CDR3 is TGTGCCAGCTGCTTAGTCCCAGCCTCCTACGAGCAGTACTTC. It specifies CASCLVPASYEQYF.

This chain joins TRBV11-2 and TRBJ1-1; D gene uncertain. CDR1 is SGHAT, CDR2 FQNNGV, per germline. There are 15 residues in the CDR3. Trimming pared 5 bases from V and 0 bases from J, leaving 13 bases between. CDR3: CASSPAGGLNTEAFF. CDR3 coding DNA: TGTGCCAGCAGCCCAGCAGGAGGACTGAACACTGAAGCTTTCTTT.

A note on this clonotype: This could be a read error, since a much larger clone is one nucleotide away. The J gene is TRBJ2-1, the V gene TRBV29-1, with 10 positions matching TRBD2. The junction had 10 bases not matched to a gene; V was cut back by 8 bases and J by 6 bases. CDR3 length equals 14 residues. Germline lookup yields CDR1 SQVTM and CDR2 ANQGSEA. CDR3 residues: CSSLISGRTNEQFF. For the CDR3, the DNA is TGCAGCTCCCTGATTAGCGGGAGGACCAATGAGCAGTTCTTC.

This clonotype was seen once. Possible read error: a much larger clone is one base away. This chain uses TRBV20-1 with TRBJ1-2; 7 bases are a match to TRBD1. The CDR3 covers 12 residues. Germline lookup yields CDR1 DFQATT and CDR2 SNEGSKA (reference sequence). The CDR3 DNA reads TGCGGTGCTGCGGGACAGAACTATGGCTACACCTTC. Translated: CGAAGQNYGYTF.

About this clonotype itself: This clone may be a read error of a much larger clone one base away. The rearrangement uses TRBV12-3 or TRBV12-4 and TRBJ2-5; TRBD1 matches at 9 bases. This CDR3 is 14 amino acids long. The chain's CDR3 is CTSSPTGGGETQYF. The CDR3 bases are TGTACCAGCAGTCCGACAGGGGGTGGAGAGACCCAGTACTTC.

Note on this clonotype: The junction and the germline gene differ at one end; a read error may be behind it. The chain is built from TRBV11-3 and TRBJ2-7; a possible D gene is TRBD2 (6 bases). Per the germline V gene, CDR1 is SGHNT and CDR2 is YENEEA. This CDR3 has 15 residues. As DNA, the CDR3 is TGTGCCAGCAGTTCTAAGCGGGCCTCCGAAGGCGAGCAATACTTC. Translation: CASSSKRASEGEQYF.

V is TRBV10-2 and J is TRBJ2-3; perhaps D is TRBD1 or TRBD2 (6 bases each). The CDR3 totals 11 residues. Germline lookup yields CDR1 WSHSY and CDR2 SAAADI. Trimming removed 6 bases at V and 12 bases at J, with 13 bases between. This CDR3 reads CASREGGTQYF. CDR3 DNA sequence: TGCGCCAGCAGAGAGGGGGGTACACAGTATTTT.

Details on this clonotype: Just one base apart from a much larger clone, this may be a read error. The gene calls are TRBV6-1 and TRBJ1-5; no clear D gene. Trimming stripped 9 bases from V and 9 bases from J, with 12 bases between. Germline CDR1 and CDR2: MNHNS and SASEGT. This CDR3 is built from 11 residues. CDR3 loop: CARGGMGPQHF. The CDR3 DNA sequence: TGTGCCAGAGGAGGGATGGGGCCCCAGCATTTT.

Remarks on this clonotype: One end of the junction does not line up with germline, which may come from a read error. The rearrangement joins TRBV20-1 to TRBJ2-1, with D unresolved. The CDR3 spans 14 residues. CDR1 and CDR2 (germline): DFQATT, SNEGSKA (reference sequence). CDR3 nucleotide sequence: TGCAGTGCTAACTCCGCAGGAAGGTACAGTGAGCAGTTCTTC. The encoded protein is CSANSAGRYSEQFF.

This chain uses TRBV20-1 with TRBJ1-2, with D possibly TRBD1 on 6 matching bases. CDR1 and CDR2 (germline): DFQATT, SNEGSKA (reference sequence). The CDR3 has 13 residues. CDR3 sequence: CSASVTGLGGYTF. In DNA form, the CDR3 reads TGCAGCGCTTCCGTAACAGGGTTAGGTGGCTACACCTTC.

A remark on this clonotype: A much larger clone sits a single nucleotide away, making a read error possible. The rearrangement uses TRBV20-1 and TRBJ1-1, with D maybe TRBD1 (5 bases). Trimming stripped 2 bases from V and 7 bases from J, with 23 bases between. The CDR3 runs 16 residues. Germline-derived CDR1 and CDR2 are DFQATT and SNEGSKA (reference sequence). The CDR3 region is CSARISGLGRAHEAFF. DNA for the CDR3: TGCAGTGCTAGAATTTCGGGGCTCGGGAGGGCACATGAAGCTTTCTTT.

The chain links TRBV7-3 to TRBJ2-7; D is ambiguous. The V and J ends lost 3 bases and 6 bases respectively, with 12 bases between them. The CDR3 length is 13 residues. Per germline, CDR1 SGHTA and CDR2 FQGTGA. In DNA, the CDR3 is TGTGCCAGCAGCTTTAAGGAGAGCACCGAGCAGTACTTC. Translating gives CASSFKESTEQYF. The full variable domain, completed using reference TRBV7-3 and TRBJ2-7, is GAGVSQTPSNKVTEKGKYVELRCDPISGHTALYWYRQSLGQGPEFLIYFQGTGAADDSGLPNDRFFAVRPEGSVSTLKIQRTERGDSAVYLCASSFKESTEQYFGPGTRLTVT.

This clonotype showed up just a few times. The genes are TRBV28 and TRBJ2-5, with D perhaps matching TRBD2 (5 bases). Germline V CDR1 and CDR2: MDHEN, SYDVKM. With 6 bases removed from V and 10 bases from J, the gap between germline ends came to 15 bases. There are 12 residues in the CDR3. The CDR3 bases are TGTGCCAGCAGCCTCCCCCTGAGCGGCCAGTACTTC. It translates to CASSLPLSGQYF.

This clonotype showed up many times. V usage is TRBV6-6 and J usage is TRBJ2-2, with D possibly TRBD2 on 6 matching bases. Trimming pared 4 bases from V and 3 bases from J, leaving 21 bases between. The CDR3 totals 18 residues. CDR1 and CDR2 (germline): MNHNY, SVGAGI (reference sequence). CDR3 loop: CASSSGFPEGQYTGELFF. The CDR3 DNA reads as TGTGCCAGCAGTTCCGGCTTTCCGGAGGGCCAGTACACCGGGGAGCTGTTTTTT.